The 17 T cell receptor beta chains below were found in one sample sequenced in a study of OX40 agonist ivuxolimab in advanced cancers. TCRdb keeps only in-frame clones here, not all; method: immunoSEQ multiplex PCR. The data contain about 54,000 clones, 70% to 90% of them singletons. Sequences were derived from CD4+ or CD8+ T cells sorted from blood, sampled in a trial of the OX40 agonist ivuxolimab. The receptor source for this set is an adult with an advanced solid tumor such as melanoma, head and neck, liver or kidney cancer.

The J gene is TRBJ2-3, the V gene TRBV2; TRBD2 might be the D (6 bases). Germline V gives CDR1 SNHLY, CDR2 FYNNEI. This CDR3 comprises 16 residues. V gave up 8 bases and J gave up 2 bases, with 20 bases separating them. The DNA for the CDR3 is TGTGCCAGCGTAGACCCGCGGGGCCCCCCCACAGATACGCAGTATTTT. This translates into CASVDPRGPPTDTQYF.

CDR3 nucleotide sequence: TGTGCCAGTAGTATGTCTTCAGGGACTGAAGCTTTCTTT. Amino acid sequence: CASSMSSGTEAFF. The chain is built from TRBV19 and TRBJ1-1; D is perhaps TRBD1 (5 bases). CDR1 and CDR2 from the germline V gene are LNHDA and SQIVND (reference sequence). The CDR3 sequence is 13 residues long. Deletions cut 3 bases from V and 5 bases from J, with 10 bases between. The variable domain in full, with the rest retrieved from reference TRBV19 and TRBJ1-1, is DGGITQSPKYLFRKEGQNVTLSCEQNLNHDAMYWYRQDPGQGLRLIYYSQIVNDFQKGDIAEGYSVSREKKESFPLTVTSAQKNPTAFYLCASSMSSGTEAFFGQGTRLTVV.

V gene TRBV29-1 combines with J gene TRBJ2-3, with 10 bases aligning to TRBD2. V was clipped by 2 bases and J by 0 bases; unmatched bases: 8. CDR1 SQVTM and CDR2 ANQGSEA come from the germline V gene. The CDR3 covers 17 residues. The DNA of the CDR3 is TGCAGCGTTGAAAGGGGGCGACTAGCGGGTAGCACAGATACGCAGTATTTT. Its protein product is CSVERGRLAGSTDTQYF.

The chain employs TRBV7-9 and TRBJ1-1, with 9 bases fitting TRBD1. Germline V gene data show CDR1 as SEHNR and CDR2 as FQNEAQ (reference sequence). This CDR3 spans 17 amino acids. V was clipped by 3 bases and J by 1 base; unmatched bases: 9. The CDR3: CASSLGTGGSENTEAFF. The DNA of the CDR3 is TGTGCCAGCAGCTTGGGTACAGGGGGCTCAGAGAACACTGAAGCTTTCTTT.

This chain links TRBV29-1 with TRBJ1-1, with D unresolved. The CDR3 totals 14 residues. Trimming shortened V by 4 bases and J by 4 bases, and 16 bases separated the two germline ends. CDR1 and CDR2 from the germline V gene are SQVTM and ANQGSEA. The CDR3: CSVVRDRYPTEAFF. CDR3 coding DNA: TGCAGCGTTGTGAGGGATCGTTACCCCACTGAAGCTTTCTTT.

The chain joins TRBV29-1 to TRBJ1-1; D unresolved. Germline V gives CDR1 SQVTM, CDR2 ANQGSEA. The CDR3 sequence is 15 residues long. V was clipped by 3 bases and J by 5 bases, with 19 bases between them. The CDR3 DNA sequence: TGCAGCGTTGAGCAATTAGGGTCCAAGGAGACTGAAGCTTTCTTT. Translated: CSVEQLGSKETEAFF. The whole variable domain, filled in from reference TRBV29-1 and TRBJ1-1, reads SAVISQKPSRDICQRGTSLTIQCQVDSQVTMMFWYRQQPGQSLTLIATANQGSEATYESGFVIDKFPISRPNLTFSTLTVSNMSPEDSSIYLCSVEQLGSKETEAFFGQGTRLTVV.

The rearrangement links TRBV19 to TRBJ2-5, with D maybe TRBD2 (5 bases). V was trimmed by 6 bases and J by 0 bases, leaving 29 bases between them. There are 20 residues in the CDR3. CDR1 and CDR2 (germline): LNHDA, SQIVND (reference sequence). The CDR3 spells CASSSPRADFLIPDQETQYF. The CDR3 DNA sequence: TGTGCCAGTAGCTCACCGCGGGCAGACTTCCTGATCCCTGACCAAGAGACCCAGTACTTC. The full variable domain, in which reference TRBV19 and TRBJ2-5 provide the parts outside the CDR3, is DGGITQSPKYLFRKEGQNVTLSCEQNLNHDAMYWYRQDPGQGLRLIYYSQIVNDFQKGDIAEGYSVSREKKESFPLTVTSAQKNPTAFYLCASSSPRADFLIPDQETQYFGPGTRLLVL.

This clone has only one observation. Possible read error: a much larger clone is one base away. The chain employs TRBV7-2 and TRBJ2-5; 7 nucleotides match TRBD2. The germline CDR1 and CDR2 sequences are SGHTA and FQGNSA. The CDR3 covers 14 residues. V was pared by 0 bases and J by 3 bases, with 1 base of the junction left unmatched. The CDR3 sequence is CASSLAGGEETQYF. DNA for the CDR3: TGTGCCAGCAGCTTAGCGGGAGGGGAAGAGACCCAGTACTTC.

CDR3 DNA: TGTGCCAGCAGAATATTGGACAGAATGCAAGAGACCCAGTACTTC. Its protein is CASRILDRMQETQYF. The chain employs TRBV7-2 and TRBJ2-5; D may be TRBD1 (6 bases). Germline values: CDR1 SGHTA, CDR2 FQGNSA. CDR3 length: 15 residues. V was clipped by 6 bases and J by 2 bases, with 16 bases between them.

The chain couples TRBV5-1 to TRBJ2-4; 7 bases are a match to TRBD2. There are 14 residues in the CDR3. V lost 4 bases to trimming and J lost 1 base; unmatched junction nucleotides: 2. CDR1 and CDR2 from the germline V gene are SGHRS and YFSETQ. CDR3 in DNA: TGCGCCAGCAGCCCCGGGGGGGCCAAAAACATTCAGTACTTC. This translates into CASSPGGAKNIQYF.

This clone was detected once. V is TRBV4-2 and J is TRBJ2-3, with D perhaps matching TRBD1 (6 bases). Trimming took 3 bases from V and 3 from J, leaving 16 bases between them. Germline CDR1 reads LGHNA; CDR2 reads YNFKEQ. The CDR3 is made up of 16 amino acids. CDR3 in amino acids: CASSQDSTGTTDTQYF. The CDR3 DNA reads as TGTGCCAGCAGCCAGGACTCTACAGGGACGACAGATACGCAGTATTTT.

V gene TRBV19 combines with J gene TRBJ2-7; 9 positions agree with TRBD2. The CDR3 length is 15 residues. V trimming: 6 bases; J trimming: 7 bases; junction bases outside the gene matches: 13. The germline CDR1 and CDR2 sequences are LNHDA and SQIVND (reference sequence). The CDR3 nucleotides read TGTGCCAGTAGCCCGGTGGGGACTAGCTCGGGGGAGCAGTACTTC. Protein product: CASSPVGTSSGEQYF.

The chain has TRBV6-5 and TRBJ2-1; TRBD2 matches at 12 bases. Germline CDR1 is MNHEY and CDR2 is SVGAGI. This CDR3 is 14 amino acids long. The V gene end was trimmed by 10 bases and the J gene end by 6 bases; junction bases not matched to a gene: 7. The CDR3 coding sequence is TGTGCCACCCAGACTAGCGGGAGCGGCAATGAGCAGTTCTTC. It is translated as CATQTSGSGNEQFF.

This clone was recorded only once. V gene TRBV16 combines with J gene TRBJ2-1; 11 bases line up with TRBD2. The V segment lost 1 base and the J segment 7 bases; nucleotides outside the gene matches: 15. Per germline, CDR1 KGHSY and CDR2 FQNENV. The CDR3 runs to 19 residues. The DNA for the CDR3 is TGTGCCAGCAGCCAATGGGGGGACCTAACTAGCGGGAGAGGGAATGAGCAGTTCTTC. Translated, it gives CASSQWGDLTSGRGNEQFF.

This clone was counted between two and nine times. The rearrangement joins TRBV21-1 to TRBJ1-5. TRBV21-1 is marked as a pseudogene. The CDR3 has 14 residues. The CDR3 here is CASSKEEAPQPQHF. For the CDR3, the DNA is TGTGCCAGCAGCAAGGAGGAAGCTCCCCAGCCCCAGCATTTT.

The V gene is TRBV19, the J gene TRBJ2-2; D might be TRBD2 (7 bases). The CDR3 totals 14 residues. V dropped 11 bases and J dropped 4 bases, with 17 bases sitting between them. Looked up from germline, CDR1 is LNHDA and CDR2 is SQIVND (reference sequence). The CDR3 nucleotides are TGTGCCTCCCTGAGGGGGGGCAGCACCGGGGAGCTGTTTTTT. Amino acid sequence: CASLRGGSTGELFF.

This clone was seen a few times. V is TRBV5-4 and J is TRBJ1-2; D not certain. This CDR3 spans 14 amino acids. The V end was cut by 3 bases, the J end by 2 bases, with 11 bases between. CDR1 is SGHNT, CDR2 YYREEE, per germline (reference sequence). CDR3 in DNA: TGTGCCAGCAGCTCGGGTGGGAGCAACTATGGCTACACCTTC. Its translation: CASSSGGSNYGYTF. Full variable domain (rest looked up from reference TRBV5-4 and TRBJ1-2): ETGVTQSPTHLIKTRGQQVTLRCSSQSGHNTVSWYQQALGQGPQFIFQYYREEENGRGNFPPRFSGLQFPNYSSELNVNALELDDSALYLCASSSGGSNYGYTFGSGTRLTVV.